This is a list of T cell receptor beta chains from one sample in a study of Ad26.COV2.S vaccination and SARS-CoV-2 variants. Measured with immunoSEQ multiplex PCR; TCRdb has only the in-frame clones, and not every one. The repertoire includes around 340,000 clones, more than 85% of them detected once, and around 5.3% sits in the top ten. The material sequenced was peripheral blood, taken in a trial of Ad26.COV2.S vaccine versus placebo. The receptors come from a person aged 18-60 years who received the Ad26.COV2.S COVID-19 vaccine or a placebo. The conserved cysteine and the conserved F or W are not part of the CDR3 here. Fields, in order: J gene, V gene, CDR3 protein.

j_gene: TRBJ2-7
v_gene: TRBV9
CDR3aa: ASSATGLSSYEQY

j_gene: TRBJ2-7
v_gene: TRBV20-1
CDR3aa: SARDRDEQY

j_gene: TRBJ2-1
v_gene: TRBV19
CDR3aa: ATNEAGTSYNEQF

j_gene: TRBJ1-6
v_gene: TRBV7-9
CDR3aa: ASSLEGPRDSPLH

j_gene: TRBJ2-7
v_gene: TRBV11-2
CDR3aa: ASSLDTSGGISQY

j_gene: TRBJ1-4
v_gene: TRBV10-3
CDR3aa: AISETQGAVSTNEKLF

j_gene: TRBJ1-2
v_gene: TRBV5-8
CDR3aa: ASSWGTTGGYT

j_gene: TRBJ2-3
v_gene: TRBV5-1
CDR3aa: ASTGASTDTQY

j_gene: TRBJ2-2
v_gene: TRBV12-5
CDR3aa: ASGLRLAGGRTGELF

j_gene: TRBJ1-5
v_gene: TRBV19
CDR3aa: ASSMARTGAQPQH

j_gene: TRBJ1-3
v_gene: TRBV7-9
CDR3aa: ASSQQRGTSGNTIY

j_gene: TRBJ2-3
v_gene: TRBV5-1
CDR3aa: ASSLVLDPTDTQY

j_gene: TRBJ1-2
v_gene: TRBV7-9
CDR3aa: ASSRDTAANYGYT

j_gene: TRBJ2-1
v_gene: TRBV5-1
CDR3aa: ASSFGRDRGPYNEQF

j_gene: TRBJ2-1
v_gene: TRBV28
CDR3aa: ATHRTDTNEQF

j_gene: TRBJ2-1
v_gene: TRBV19
CDR3aa: ATSGGGAEAYNEQF

j_gene: TRBJ2-2
v_gene: TRBV19
CDR3aa: ASSWGGTGELF

j_gene: TRBJ2-4
v_gene: TRBV2
CDR3aa: ASSEKTLANKNIQY

j_gene: TRBJ1-4
v_gene: TRBV28
CDR3aa: ASSFSTGLGDEKLF

j_gene: TRBJ2-2
v_gene: TRBV10-1
CDR3aa: ASSALRTGTGELF

j_gene: TRBJ2-1
v_gene: TRBV5-1
CDR3aa: ASRASGNEQF

j_gene: TRBJ1-3
v_gene: TRBV7-9
CDR3aa: ASSLGSSGNTIY

j_gene: TRBJ2-1
v_gene: TRBV20-1
CDR3aa: SASKAGNHYNEQF

j_gene: TRBJ1-2
v_gene: TRBV29-1
CDR3aa: SVGSDTYGYT

j_gene: TRBJ2-6
v_gene: TRBV11-2
CDR3aa: ASSLGGQGAFGANVLT

j_gene: TRBJ2-7
v_gene: TRBV19
CDR3aa: ASRDYRGEQY

j_gene: TRBJ2-3
v_gene: TRBV14
CDR3aa: ASSSRSDTQY

j_gene: TRBJ1-5
v_gene: TRBV6-2/TRBV6-3
CDR3aa: ASSRTGANQPQH

j_gene: TRBJ2-2
v_gene: TRBV30
CDR3aa: AWTGRENGELF

j_gene: TRBJ1-3
v_gene: TRBV18
CDR3aa: ASSSTTGQALGNTIY

j_gene: TRBJ1-4
v_gene: TRBV6-1
CDR3aa: ASSELGQDNEKLF

j_gene: TRBJ1-2
v_gene: TRBV5-1
CDR3aa: ASRTGTGYGYT

j_gene: TRBJ1-6
v_gene: TRBV5-6
CDR3aa: ASSSAPFYNSPLH

j_gene: TRBJ1-5
v_gene: TRBV28
CDR3aa: ASSLPAGEGNQPQH

j_gene: TRBJ2-1
v_gene: TRBV15
CDR3aa: ATSRGYTTSGRNNEQF

j_gene: TRBJ1-1
v_gene: TRBV19
CDR3aa: ASSIVSGGNTEAF

j_gene: TRBJ2-3
v_gene: TRBV27
CDR3aa: ASSSGLAGGADTQY

j_gene: TRBJ1-2
v_gene: TRBV3-1/TRBV3-2
CDR3aa: ASSQEGRGNYGYT

j_gene: TRBJ2-2
v_gene: TRBV7-9
CDR3aa: ASLAGVAANTGELF

j_gene: TRBJ2-1
v_gene: TRBV5-4
CDR3aa: ASSSPPSGSYNEQF

j_gene: TRBJ2-4
v_gene: TRBV10-1
CDR3aa: ARRHWGIQY

j_gene: TRBJ1-1
v_gene: TRBV27
CDR3aa: ASSPYRGLGDTEAF

j_gene: TRBJ2-7
v_gene: TRBV12-3/TRBV12-4
CDR3aa: ASSPYRDEQY

j_gene: TRBJ2-5
v_gene: TRBV24-1
CDR3aa: ATSARTGNQETQY

j_gene: TRBJ2-5
v_gene: TRBV3-1/TRBV3-2
CDR3aa: ASSQGDWQETQY